Listed here is a single T cell receptor beta chain. This sample is drawn from a study of blood T cell repertoires in COVID-19. In the source study's methods: Nucleated cell number was recorded as an estimate derived from reference gene primer amplification. TCRdb keeps only in-frame clones here, not all; method: immunoSEQ multiplex PCR. V, J and clone size derive from that table, while D and trimming were established from the DNA sequence. The table includes 200,000 or so clones, more than 85% detected once. V shed 2 bases, J shed 7 bases, and the junction held 15 bases outside the gene matches. CDR1 SGHTA and CDR2 FQGNSA come from the germline V gene. This CDR3 comprises 19 residues.

Specimen: peripheral blood. The receptor comes from a man between 65 and 85 years old with active or convalescent COVID-19. The genes are TRBV7-2 and TRBJ2-3; 13 bases agree with TRBD2. The chain's CDR3 is CASSLLPGLAGLTGNTQYF. The CDR3 bases are TGTGCCAGCAGCTTACTTCCGGGACTAGCGGGACTCACGGGAAATACGCAGTATTTT. Variable domain in full (rest from reference TRBV7-2 and TRBJ2-3): GAGVSQSPSNKVTEKGKDVELRCDPISGHTALYWYRQSLGQGLEFLIYFQGNSAPDKSGLPSDRFSAERTGGSVSTLTIQRTQQEDSAVYLCASSLLPGLAGLTGNTQYFGPGTRLTVL.